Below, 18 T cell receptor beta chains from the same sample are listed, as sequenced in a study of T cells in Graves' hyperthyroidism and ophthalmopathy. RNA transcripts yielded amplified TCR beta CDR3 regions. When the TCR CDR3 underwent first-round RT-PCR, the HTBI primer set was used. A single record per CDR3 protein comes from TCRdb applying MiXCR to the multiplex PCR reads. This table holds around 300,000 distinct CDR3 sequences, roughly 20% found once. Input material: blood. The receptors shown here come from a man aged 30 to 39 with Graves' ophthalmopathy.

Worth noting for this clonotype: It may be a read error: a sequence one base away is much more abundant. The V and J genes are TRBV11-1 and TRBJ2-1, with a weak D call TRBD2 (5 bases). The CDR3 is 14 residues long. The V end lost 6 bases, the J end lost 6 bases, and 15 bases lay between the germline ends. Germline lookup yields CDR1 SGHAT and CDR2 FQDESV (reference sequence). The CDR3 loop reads CASSPWSGCNEQFF. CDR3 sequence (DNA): TGTGCCAGCAGTCCGTGGAGCGGCTGCAATGAGCAGTTCTTC.

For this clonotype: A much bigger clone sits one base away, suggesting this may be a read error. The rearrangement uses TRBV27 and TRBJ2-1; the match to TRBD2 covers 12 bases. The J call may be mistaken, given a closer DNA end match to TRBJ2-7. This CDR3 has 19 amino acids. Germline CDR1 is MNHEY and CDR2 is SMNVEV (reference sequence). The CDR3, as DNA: TGTGCCAGCAGTTTGAGACTAGCGGGAGATGGGAGCTCCTACAATGAGCAGTACTTC. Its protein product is CASSLRLAGDGSSYNEQYF.

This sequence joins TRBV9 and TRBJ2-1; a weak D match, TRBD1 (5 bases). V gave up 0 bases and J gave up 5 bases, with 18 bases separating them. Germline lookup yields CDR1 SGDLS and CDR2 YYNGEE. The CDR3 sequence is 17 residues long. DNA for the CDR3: TGTGCCAGCAGCGTAGGAGGTCTTTGGGGCAAGGACAATGAGCAGTTCTTC. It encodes CASSVGGLWGKDNEQFF.

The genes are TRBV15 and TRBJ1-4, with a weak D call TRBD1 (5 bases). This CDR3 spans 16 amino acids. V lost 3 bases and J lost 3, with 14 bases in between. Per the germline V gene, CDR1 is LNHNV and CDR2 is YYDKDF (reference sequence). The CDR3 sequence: CATSSLKGSANEKLFF. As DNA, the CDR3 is TGTGCCACCAGCAGTCTGAAGGGGTCGGCTAATGAAAAACTGTTTTTT.

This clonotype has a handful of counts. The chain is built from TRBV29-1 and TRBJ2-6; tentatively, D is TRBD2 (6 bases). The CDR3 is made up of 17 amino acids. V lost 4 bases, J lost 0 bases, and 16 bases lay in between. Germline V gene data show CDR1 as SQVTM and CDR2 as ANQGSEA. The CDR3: CSVAKVGGNSGANVLTF. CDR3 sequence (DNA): TGCAGCGTTGCAAAAGTGGGAGGAAACTCTGGGGCCAACGTCCTGACTTTC.

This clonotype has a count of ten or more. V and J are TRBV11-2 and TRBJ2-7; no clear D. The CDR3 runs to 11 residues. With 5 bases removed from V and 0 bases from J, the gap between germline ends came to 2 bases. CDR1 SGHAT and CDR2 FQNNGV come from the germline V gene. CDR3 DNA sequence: TGTGCCAGCAGCGCCTCCTACGAGCAGTACTTC. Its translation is CASSASYEQYF.

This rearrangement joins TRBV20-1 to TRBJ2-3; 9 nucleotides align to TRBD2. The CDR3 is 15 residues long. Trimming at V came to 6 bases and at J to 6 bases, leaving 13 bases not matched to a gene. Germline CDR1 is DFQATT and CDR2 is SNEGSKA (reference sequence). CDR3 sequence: CSALVAGVGGDTQYF. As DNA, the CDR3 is TGCAGTGCCCTTGTAGCGGGAGTGGGGGGCGATACGCAGTATTTT.

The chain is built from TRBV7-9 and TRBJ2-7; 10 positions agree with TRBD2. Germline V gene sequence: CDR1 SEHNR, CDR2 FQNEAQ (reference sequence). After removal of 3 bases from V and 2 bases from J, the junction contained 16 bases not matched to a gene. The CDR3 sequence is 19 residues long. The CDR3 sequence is CASSLVGPMSSGSPYEQYF. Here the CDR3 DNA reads TGTGCCAGCAGCTTGGTTGGTCCAATGTCTAGCGGGAGCCCCTACGAGCAGTACTTC. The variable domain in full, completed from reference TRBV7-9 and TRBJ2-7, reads DTGVSQNPRHKITKRGQNVTFRCDPISEHNRLYWYRQTLGQGPEFLTYFQNEAQLEKSRLLSDRFSAERPKGSFSTLEIQRTEQGDSAMYLCASSLVGPMSSGSPYEQYFGPGTRLTVT.

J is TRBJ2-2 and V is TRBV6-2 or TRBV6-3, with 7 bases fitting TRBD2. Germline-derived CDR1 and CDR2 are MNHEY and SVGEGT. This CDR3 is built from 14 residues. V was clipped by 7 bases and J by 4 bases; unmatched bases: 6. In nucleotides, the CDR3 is TGTGCCAGCAATTCGGCGGGAGTCACCGGGGAGCTGTTTTTT. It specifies CASNSAGVTGELFF.

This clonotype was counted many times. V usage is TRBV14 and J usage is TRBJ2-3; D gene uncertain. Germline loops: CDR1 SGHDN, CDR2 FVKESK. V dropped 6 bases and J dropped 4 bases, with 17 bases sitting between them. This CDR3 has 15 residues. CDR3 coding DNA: TGTGCCAGCAGTCACCATTCCAGTCAGCCAGATACGCAGTATTTT. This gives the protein CASSHHSSQPDTQYF.

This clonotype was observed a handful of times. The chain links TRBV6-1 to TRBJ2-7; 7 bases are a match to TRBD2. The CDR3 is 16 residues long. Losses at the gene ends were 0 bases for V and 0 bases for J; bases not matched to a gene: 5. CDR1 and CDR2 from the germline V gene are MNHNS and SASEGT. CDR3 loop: CASSEAASGVSYEQYF. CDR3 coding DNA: TGTGCCAGCAGTGAAGCGGCTAGCGGAGTCTCCTACGAGCAGTACTTC.

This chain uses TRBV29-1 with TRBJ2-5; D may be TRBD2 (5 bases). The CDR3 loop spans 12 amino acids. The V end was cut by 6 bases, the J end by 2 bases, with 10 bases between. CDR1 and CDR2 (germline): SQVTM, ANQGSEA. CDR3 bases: TGCAGCGTGCTAGCCCAACAAGAGACCCAGTACTTC. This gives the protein CSVLAQQETQYF.

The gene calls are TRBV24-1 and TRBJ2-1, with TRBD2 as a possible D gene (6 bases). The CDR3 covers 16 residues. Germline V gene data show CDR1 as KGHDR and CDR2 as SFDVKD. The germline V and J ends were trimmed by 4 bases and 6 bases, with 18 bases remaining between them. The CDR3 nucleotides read TGTGCCACCAGTGACATAGCGGCAGAGCCACTCAATGAGCAGTTCTTC. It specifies CATSDIAAEPLNEQFF.

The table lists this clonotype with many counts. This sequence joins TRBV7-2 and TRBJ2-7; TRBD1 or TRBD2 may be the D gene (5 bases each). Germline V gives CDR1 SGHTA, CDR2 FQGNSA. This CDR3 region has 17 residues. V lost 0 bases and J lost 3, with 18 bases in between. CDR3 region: CASSLAIGTGPDYEQYF. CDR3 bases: TGTGCCAGCAGCTTAGCCATCGGAACGGGACCAGACTACGAGCAGTACTTC. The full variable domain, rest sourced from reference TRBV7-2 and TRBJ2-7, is GAGVSQSPSNKVTEKGKDVELRCDPISGHTALYWYRQSLGQGLEFLIYFQGNSAPDKSGLPSDRFSAERTGGSVSTLTIQRTQQEDSAVYLCASSLAIGTGPDYEQYFGPGTRLTVT.

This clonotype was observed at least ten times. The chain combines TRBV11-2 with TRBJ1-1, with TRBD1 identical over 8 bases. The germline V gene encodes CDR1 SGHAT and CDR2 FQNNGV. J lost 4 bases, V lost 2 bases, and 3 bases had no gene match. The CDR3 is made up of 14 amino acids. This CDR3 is CASSLSRGLTEAFF. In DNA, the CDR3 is TGTGCCAGCAGCTTAAGCAGGGGGCTCACTGAAGCTTTCTTT.

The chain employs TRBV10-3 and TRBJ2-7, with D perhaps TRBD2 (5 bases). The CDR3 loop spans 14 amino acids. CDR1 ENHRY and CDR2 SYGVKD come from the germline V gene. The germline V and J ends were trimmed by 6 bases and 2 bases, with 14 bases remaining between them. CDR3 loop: CAISHGPEAYEQYF. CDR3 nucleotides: TGTGCCATCAGCCATGGTCCGGAGGCCTACGAGCAGTACTTC.

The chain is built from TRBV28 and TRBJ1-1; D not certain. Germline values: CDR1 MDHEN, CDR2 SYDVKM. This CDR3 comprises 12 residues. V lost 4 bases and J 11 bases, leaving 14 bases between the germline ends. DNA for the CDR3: TGTGCCAGCAGTTCCCAGCCCACCGGTGCTTTCTTT. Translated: CASSSQPTGAFF.

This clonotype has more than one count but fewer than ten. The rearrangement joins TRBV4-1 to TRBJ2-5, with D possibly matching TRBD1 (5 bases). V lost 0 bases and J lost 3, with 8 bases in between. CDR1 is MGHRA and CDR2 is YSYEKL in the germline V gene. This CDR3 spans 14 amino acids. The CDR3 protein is CASSQDWGEETQYF. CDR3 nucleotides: TGCGCCAGCAGCCAAGACTGGGGCGAAGAGACCCAGTACTTC.